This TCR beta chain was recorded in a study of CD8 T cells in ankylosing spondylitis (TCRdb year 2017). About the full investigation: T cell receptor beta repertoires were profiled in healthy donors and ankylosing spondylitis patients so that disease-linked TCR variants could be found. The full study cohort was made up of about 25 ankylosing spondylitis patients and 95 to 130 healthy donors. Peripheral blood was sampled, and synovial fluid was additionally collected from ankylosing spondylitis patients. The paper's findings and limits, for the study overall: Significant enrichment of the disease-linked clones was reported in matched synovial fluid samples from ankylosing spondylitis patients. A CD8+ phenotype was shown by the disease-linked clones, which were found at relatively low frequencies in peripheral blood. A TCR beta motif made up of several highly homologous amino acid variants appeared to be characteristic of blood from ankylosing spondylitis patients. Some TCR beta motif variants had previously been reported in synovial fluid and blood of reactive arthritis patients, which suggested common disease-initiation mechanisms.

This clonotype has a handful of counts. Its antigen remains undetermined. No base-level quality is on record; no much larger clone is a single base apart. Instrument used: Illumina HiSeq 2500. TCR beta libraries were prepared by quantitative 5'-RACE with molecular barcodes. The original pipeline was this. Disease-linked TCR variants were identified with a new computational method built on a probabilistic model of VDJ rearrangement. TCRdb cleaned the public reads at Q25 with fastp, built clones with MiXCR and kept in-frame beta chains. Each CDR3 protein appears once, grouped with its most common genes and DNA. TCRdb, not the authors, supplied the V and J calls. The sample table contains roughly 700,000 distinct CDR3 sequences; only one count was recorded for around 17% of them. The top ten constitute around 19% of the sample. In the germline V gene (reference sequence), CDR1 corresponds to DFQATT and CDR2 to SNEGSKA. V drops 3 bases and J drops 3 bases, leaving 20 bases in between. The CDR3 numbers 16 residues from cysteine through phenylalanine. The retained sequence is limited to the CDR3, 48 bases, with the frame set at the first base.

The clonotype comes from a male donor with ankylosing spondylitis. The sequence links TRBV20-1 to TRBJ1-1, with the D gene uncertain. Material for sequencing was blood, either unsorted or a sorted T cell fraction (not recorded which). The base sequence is TGCAGTGCTAGCTTTTTGGGGAAGGTGGCGGACACTGAAGCTTTCTTT. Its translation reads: CSASFLGKVADTEAFF.